Listed here are 27 T cell receptor beta chains from one sample, sequenced in a study of vaccination and CD4 T cells after COVID-19. For these receptors, no antigen is known. Treatment of the sample: roughly nine-day PBMC culture with coronavirus spike peptide pools or control peptides (ViraFEST assay). Cultured CD4+ T cell DNA was sequenced using the Oncomine TCR Beta short-read assay. A single record per CDR3 protein comes from TCRdb applying MiXCR to the PCR reads. This sample has fewer than 15,000 distinct CDR3 sequences; about a third occur once, and the top ten carry approximately 35%. Sequencing was performed on CD4+ T cells from blood, cultured in vitro, taken before SARS-CoV-2 vaccination. These receptors were obtained from a human donor who received a COVID-19 vaccine.

This clonotype appeared a few times. This chain joins TRBV30 and TRBJ1-3; D uncertain. V lost 7 bases, J lost 4 bases, and 11 bases lay in between. This CDR3 has 12 residues. Germline assignment: CDR1 GTSNPN and CDR2 SVGIG (reference sequence). The CDR3: CASTVRGNTIYF. CDR3 nucleotide sequence: TGTGCCTCCACCGTTAGGGGAAACACCATATATTTT.

In regard to this clonotype: Compared with germline, one end of the junction differs, possibly owing to a read error. V gene TRBV20-1 combines with J gene TRBJ2-5; D is possibly TRBD2 (6 bases). Germline CDR1 is DFQATT and CDR2 is SNEGSKA (reference sequence). This CDR3 spans 15 amino acids. In nucleotides, the CDR3 is TGCAGTGCTAGAGATGGCGGGGATGACGAAGAGGCCCAGTACTTC. Protein sequence: CSARDGGDDEEAQYF.

The sample holds a few counts of this clonotype. The rearrangement links TRBV6-1 to TRBJ1-1, with D perhaps matching TRBD1 (6 bases). Trimming pared 6 bases from V and 4 bases from J, leaving 21 bases between. The germline CDR1 and CDR2 sequences are MNHNS and SASEGT. The CDR3 is made up of 16 amino acids. The CDR3 sequence is CASRVQQGIRGTEAFF. The CDR3 coding sequence is TGTGCCAGCAGGGTTCAACAGGGAATTCGGGGCACTGAAGCTTTCTTT.

The rearrangement uses TRBV7-9 and TRBJ2-1; TRBD2 matches at 9 bases. The germline V gene encodes CDR1 SEHNR and CDR2 FQNEAQ (reference sequence). The CDR3 length is 17 residues. V shed 4 bases and J 0 bases; nucleotides not matched to a gene: 7. The CDR3: CASSSSGGFSSYNEQFF. The CDR3 region has the DNA TGTGCCAGCAGCTCCAGCGGGGGGTTCAGCTCCTACAATGAGCAGTTCTTC.

This clonotype came up a few times. This chain joins TRBV7-2 and TRBJ2-1; tentatively, D is TRBD1 or TRBD2 (5 bases each). Germline V CDR1 and CDR2: SGHTA, FQGNSA. V lost 4 bases to trimming and J lost 9 bases, with 19 bases between them. The length of the CDR3 is 15 residues. In DNA form, the CDR3 reads TGTGCCAGCAGCTCCACGAGGGGCAGGGTCGGTGAGCAGTTCTTC. It yields the protein CASSSTRGRVGEQFF. Together with reference TRBV7-2 and TRBJ2-1, the CDR3 gives the full variable domain: GAGVSQSPSNKVTEKGKDVELRCDPISGHTALYWYRQSLGQGLEFLIYFQGNSAPDKSGLPSDRFSAERTGGSVSTLTIQRTQQEDSAVYLCASSSTRGRVGEQFFGPGTRLTVL.

J is TRBJ1-6 and V is TRBV11-3; 8 positions agree with TRBD1. CDR3 length: 14 residues. CDR1 and CDR2 (germline): SGHNT, YENEEA. Trimming at V came to 10 bases and at J to 7 bases, leaving 9 bases not matched to a gene. DNA for the CDR3: TGTGCCACCAAGGGGACAGGCGACAATTCACCCCTCCACTTT. It yields the protein CATKGTGDNSPLHF.

The chain is built from TRBV7-8 and TRBJ2-7; D unresolved. Per germline, CDR1 SGHVS and CDR2 FQNEAQ. The CDR3 spans 14 residues. Trimming took 1 base from V and 4 from J, leaving 11 bases between them. In DNA, the CDR3 is TGTGCCAGCAGCTTAGACCTAGGGAATTACGAGCAGTACTTC. This sequence encodes CASSLDLGNYEQYF.

The J gene is TRBJ1-1, the V gene TRBV5-1, with TRBD1 as a possible D gene (6 bases). The CDR3 covers 13 residues. Per the germline V gene, CDR1 is SGHRS and CDR2 is YFSETQ. Between the trimmed V and J ends, which lost 3 bases and 2 bases, there was a span of 8 bases. The CDR3 loop is CASSWGTNTEAFF. The DNA for the CDR3 is TGCGCCAGCAGCTGGGGGACAAACACTGAAGCTTTCTTT.

This clonotype was seen a single time. The chain uses TRBV21-1 and TRBJ2-3; the D call TRBD1 from the table was never checked on the DNA. TRBV21-1 is a listed pseudogene. This CDR3 comprises 16 residues. The CDR3 DNA sequence: TGTGCCAGCTTACAATCAGCGGGGGCAAGCACAGATACGCAGTATTTT. The encoded protein is CASLQSAGASTDTQYF.

The rearrangement links TRBV15 to TRBJ1-2; D might be TRBD1 (5 bases). V gave up 1 base and J gave up 2 bases, with 11 bases separating them. Germline values: CDR1 LNHNV, CDR2 YYDKDF (reference sequence). The CDR3 is 15 amino acids. CDR3 in amino acids: CATSRVSGPNYGYTF. CDR3 DNA: TGTGCCACCAGCAGAGTATCGGGACCGAACTATGGCTACACCTTC.

The rearrangement joins TRBV24-1 to TRBJ1-2, with D maybe TRBD1 (5 bases). Germline loops: CDR1 KGHDR, CDR2 SFDVKD. V gave up 9 bases and J gave up 6 bases, with 13 bases separating them. The CDR3 has 12 amino acids. CDR3 nucleotide sequence: TGTGCCACCGCGACGGGGGGAGATGGCTACACCTTC. Residues: CATATGGDGYTF.

The CDR3 protein is CASSLDEAGANYGYTF. The CDR3, as DNA: TGTGCCAGCAGCTTAGATGAGGCAGGGGCCAACTATGGCTACACCTTC. The chain is built from TRBV11-2 and TRBJ1-2, with a tentative D call TRBD1 (6 bases). CDR1 and CDR2 (germline): SGHAT, FQNNGV. V was pared by 0 bases and J by 2 bases, with 13 bases between. CDR3 size: 16 residues.

This clonotype has a handful of counts. The chain uses TRBV11-3 and TRBJ2-5; TRBD2 matches at 9 bases. In germline, CDR1 is SGHNT, CDR2 YENEEA. This CDR3 is built from 16 residues. The V gene end was trimmed by 5 bases and the J gene end by 4 bases; junction bases not matched to a gene: 11. The CDR3 here is CASSQRTRGGGETQYF. CDR3 sequence (DNA): TGTGCCAGCAGCCAGCGGACGCGGGGGGGCGGAGAGACCCAGTACTTC.

The J gene is TRBJ1-5, the V gene TRBV12-3 or TRBV12-4; 8 positions agree with TRBD1. The CDR3 is 17 amino acids. With 3 bases clipped from V and 0 bases from J, the junction kept 7 bases outside the gene matches. CDR3 sequence: CASSFETGVYSNQPQHF. The CDR3 DNA reads TGTGCCAGCAGTTTTGAGACAGGGGTATATAGCAATCAGCCCCAGCATTTT.

This chain connects TRBV7-6 to TRBJ2-2, with D tentatively TRBD2 (5 bases). The germline gives CDR1 SGHVS, CDR2 FNYEAQ. V lost 5 bases, J lost 9 bases, and 16 bases lay in between. The CDR3 runs to 14 residues. CDR3 DNA sequence: TGTGCCAGCAGCCCGTGGCCAACTAGTAGGGAGCTGTTTTTT. As protein: CASSPWPTSRELFF.

This clonotype was seen a few times. The chain joins TRBV12-3 or TRBV12-4 to TRBJ2-2, with 12 bases lining up with TRBD2. The J segment lost 2 bases and the V segment lost 10 bases, leaving 8 bases of the junction unmatched. This CDR3 has 16 amino acids. CDR3 sequence: CATHRLAGANTGELFF. For the CDR3, the DNA is TGTGCCACCCACCGACTAGCGGGGGCCAACACCGGGGAGCTGTTTTTT.

This clonotype has just one count. V and J are TRBV5-6 and TRBJ1-2, with 8 bases lining up with TRBD1. The CDR3 runs to 13 residues. V dropped 3 bases and J dropped 3; count of bases not matched to a gene: 1. Germline CDR1 and CDR2: SGHDT and YYEEEE. The CDR3 sequence: CASSSDRDYGYTF. CDR3 sequence (DNA): TGTGCCAGCAGCTCGGACAGGGACTATGGCTACACCTTC.

The chain combines TRBV19 with TRBJ1-1; a weak D match, TRBD1 (5 bases). CDR3 length: 14 amino acids. The V end lost 6 bases, the J end lost 2 bases, and 13 bases lay between the germline ends. Germline CDR1 and CDR2: LNHDA and SQIVND (reference sequence). In DNA, the CDR3 is TGTGCCAGTAGCACGCGGGGGGTAAACACTGAAGCTTTCTTT. It codes for CASSTRGVNTEAFF. The whole variable domain, remainder taken from reference TRBV19 and TRBJ1-1, is DGGITQSPKYLFRKEGQNVTLSCEQNLNHDAMYWYRQDPGQGLRLIYYSQIVNDFQKGDIAEGYSVSREKKESFPLTVTSAQKNPTAFYLCASSTRGVNTEAFFGQGTRLTVV.

The CDR3: CASSLAGRGGGEQYF. For the CDR3, the DNA is TGTGCCAGCAGCTTAGCAGGGCGGGGGGGAGGGGAGCAGTACTTC. The chain carries TRBV7-2 and TRBJ2-7, with TRBD2 matching over 9 bases. CDR3 size: 15 residues. With 0 bases clipped from V and 7 bases from J, the junction kept 7 bases outside the gene matches. Germline V lookup: CDR1 SGHTA, CDR2 FQGNSA.

This chain uses TRBV4-2 with TRBJ2-1; 14 bases align to TRBD2. V shed 0 bases, J shed 1 base, and the junction held 14 bases outside the gene matches. Germline V gives CDR1 LGHNA, CDR2 YNFKEQ. The CDR3 loop spans 22 amino acids. CDR3 protein: CASSQDFHRGLAGGGSYNEQFF. The CDR3 nucleotides are TGTGCCAGCAGCCAAGACTTTCATAGAGGACTAGCGGGGGGTGGGTCCTACAATGAGCAGTTCTTC.

This sequence joins TRBV5-4 and TRBJ2-3; 11 bases fit TRBD2. Germline V gene lookup returns CDR1 SGHNT and CDR2 YYREEE (reference sequence). Trimming took 4 bases from V and 1 from J; bases not matched to a gene: 2. This CDR3 is built from 15 residues. The CDR3 is CASSGGLAGTDTQYF. The CDR3 DNA reads as TGTGCCAGCAGCGGGGGACTAGCGGGCACAGATACGCAGTATTTT. Supplemented by reference TRBV5-4 and TRBJ2-3, the full variable domain reads ETGVTQSPTHLIKTRGQQVTLRCSSQSGHNTVSWYQQALGQGPQFIFQYYREEENGRGNFPPRFSGLQFPNYSSELNVNALELDDSALYLCASSGGLAGTDTQYFGPGTRLTVL.

In this sample, this clonotype turned up a few times. This chain joins TRBV7-3 and TRBJ2-3, with TRBD2 identical over 11 bases. J lost 5 bases, V lost 5 bases, and 9 bases had no gene match. This CDR3 comprises 16 residues. The germline CDR1 and CDR2 sequences are SGHTA and FQGTGA. The DNA of the CDR3 is TGTGCCAGCAGCCTAAATAGCGGGGGGGCCGGAGATACGCAGTATTTT. This gives the protein CASSLNSGGAGDTQYF.

Details on this clonotype: This may come from a read error, since a much larger clone is one base off. The rearrangement links TRBV20-1 to TRBJ2-3, with 10 positions matching TRBD2. CDR1 is DFQATT and CDR2 is SNEGSKA in the germline V gene (reference sequence). J gave up 8 bases and V 1 base, and 9 bases lay outside the gene matches. CDR3 size: 15 residues. The CDR3 region is CSARVPSGGSGTQYF. In DNA form, the CDR3 reads TGCAGTGCTAGAGTTCCTAGCGGGGGCTCGGGTACGCAGTATTTT.

This chain links TRBV6-1 with TRBJ2-5; TRBD2 matches at 15 bases. This CDR3 has 20 residues. CDR1 MNHNS and CDR2 SASEGT come from the germline V gene. The trim removed 6 bases at V and 5 bases at J, leaving 19 bases unmatched. The CDR3 reads CASSHGTSGGNGFSWETQYF. The CDR3 DNA follows: TGTGCCAGCAGCCACGGGACTAGCGGGGGGAATGGATTCTCTTGGGAGACCCAGTACTTC.

By share, this clonotype ranks as medium-sized. The chain recombines TRBV21-1 with TRBJ1-5; the tabulated D call, TRBD1, remains unverified against the DNA. TRBV21-1 is a pseudogene. This CDR3 region has 18 residues. The CDR3, as DNA: TGTGCCAGCAGCCCCCGCGACAGGGGGCAGGTCGGCAATCAGCCCCAGCATTTT. Its translation is CASSPRDRGQVGNQPQHF.

This sequence joins TRBV24-1 and TRBJ2-1, with 9 bases aligning to TRBD1. The CDR3 is 16 residues long. The V and J ends lost 3 bases and 8 bases, in that order; junction bases with no gene match: 10. Germline loops: CDR1 KGHDR, CDR2 SFDVKD. CDR3 in amino acids: CATSDPGTGFHDEQFF. CDR3 sequence (DNA): TGTGCCACCAGTGATCCCGGGACAGGGTTTCACGATGAGCAGTTCTTC.

This clonotype came up a few times. The gene calls are TRBV10-1 and TRBJ2-1; TRBD2 is a possible D gene (5 bases). CDR1 and CDR2 from the germline V gene are WNHNN and SYGVQD (reference sequence). There are 13 residues in the CDR3. Trimming took 0 bases from V and 9 from J, leaving 9 bases between them. The CDR3 reads CASSESYGSEQFF. Written as DNA, the CDR3 is TGCGCCAGCAGTGAGTCTTATGGGAGTGAGCAGTTCTTC.